Listed below are T cell receptor beta chains from one sample, sequenced in a study of identifying expanded T cells in peripheral blood. Assay: immunoSEQ multiplex PCR; the TCRdb copy retains only in-frame clones and omits some. The data hold about 58,000 clones, with about four fifths observed a single time. The sample was blood. The receptors were sampled from a person between 18 and 75 years old in good health. The conserved cysteine and the conserved F or W are not part of the CDR3 here.

J gene	V gene	CDR3 protein
TRBJ2-1	TRBV9	ASSVLAGGQDEQF
TRBJ2-7	TRBV5-3	ARSFLKAGGTHEQY
TRBJ2-1	TRBV2	ASSERLNNEQF
TRBJ1-2	TRBV19	ASSGGAGYT
TRBJ2-1	TRBV9	ASSENAGPLQNEQF
TRBJ2-2	TRBV7-9	ASSLAIAGFTGELF
TRBJ2-2	TRBV19	ASSITSGQNTGELF
TRBJ2-5	TRBV2	ASSEEQETQY
TRBJ2-5	TRBV25-1	ASSPVRGTQY
TRBJ2-7	TRBV30	ALGGRSGSYEQY
TRBJ2-5	TRBV6-1	ASSANREETQY
TRBJ1-2	TRBV18	ASSLRGRGDNYGYT
TRBJ2-7	TRBV29-1	SVEGRGSYEQY
TRBJ2-1	TRBV5-1	ASSFSSQGSNEQF
TRBJ1-4	TRBV19	ASSRGTGGYEKLF
TRBJ2-3	TRBV18	ASSPGAGGADTQY